The entry that follows covers one T cell receptor beta chain sequence. CDR3 length: 15 amino acids. The ends lost 5 bases at V and 7 bases at J; junction bases unmatched: 8. CDR1 is MNHEY and CDR2 is SVGAGI in the germline V gene. The sample belongs to a study of blood T cell repertoires in COVID-19. At the level of the study: The United States, Italy and Spain were the sources of the acute and convalescent COVID-19 samples. PBMCs, B-cell-depleted T cells, or T cells were the source of the cDNA or gDNA that made up the material.

In the source study's methods: Cell counts per sample came from amplifying reference gene primers. Measured with immunoSEQ multiplex PCR; TCRdb has only the in-frame clones, and not every one. V, J and clone size derive from that table, while D and trimming were established from the DNA sequence. This sample yields approximately 89,000 clones, of which around 80% are seen a single time; around 22% belongs to the top ten. This receptor was identified in a man aged 65-85 years with acute or convalescent COVID-19. The sequenced sample was peripheral blood. The V gene is TRBV6-5, the J gene TRBJ1-4; TRBD1 aligns across 9 bases. In DNA, the CDR3 is TGTGCCAGCAGTCGCACCGGGACAGGGAGTGAAAAACTGTTTTTT. Translating it yields CASSRTGTGSEKLFF.